This T cell receptor beta chain comes out of a study of chronic HIV infection and antiretroviral therapy (dated by TCRdb to the mid-2010s). As to this clonotype: The target of this receptor is not known. It has no much larger one-base neighbor in the sample; base qualities were not kept.

Library prep was done by 5' RACE. The listed sequencing device is Illumina MiSeq. The public sequencing data were trimmed at Q25 with fastp and processed into clonotypes with MiXCR by TCRdb, which kept only in-frame beta chains. Each CDR3 protein appears once, grouped with its most common genes and DNA. This sample gives 40,000 or so distinct CDR3 sequences in total; about 8.9% of them show up just once. Roughly 2.8% of the sample lies in the top ten. V is cut by 4 bases and J by 4 bases, and the space between the germline ends is 12 bases. The CDR3 sequence holds 15 residues, the cysteine and phenylalanine included. CDR3 DNA is the only sequence kept; it has 45 bases, read in frame from the first base. Sequences SGDLS (CDR1) and YYNGEE (CDR2) are obtained from the germline V gene.

Sequencing used peripheral blood. The clonotype was recovered from an adult who had HIV and had not received antiretroviral therapy, or was an uninfected healthy control (not recorded which). The rearranged segments are TRBV9 and TRBJ2-6, and perhaps TRBD1 as D gene, on 5 matching bases. The CDR3 protein is CASSLGALGANVLTF. Here is the DNA: TGTGCCAGCAGCCTTGGGGCTTTGGGGGCCAACGTCCTGACTTTC.